The 32 T cell receptor beta chains presented below share a single source sample, sequenced in a study of neurological immune-mediated disorders. TCRdb fed the 5' RACE reads into MiXCR, producing one record per CDR3 protein. The sample yields 120,000 or so distinct CDR3 sequences, more than 2.5% seen once. The sample taken for sequencing was PBMCs. These receptors came from a woman in her thirties with multiple sclerosis.

This clonotype was counted ten times or more. V gene TRBV7-2 combines with J gene TRBJ2-3, with TRBD1 identical over 8 bases. The CDR3 is 16 residues long. CDR1 is SGHTA and CDR2 is FQGNSA in the germline V gene. Trimming cost V 5 bases and J 4 bases; bases outside gene matches: 11. This CDR3 reads CASSPPRQGLADTQYF. The DNA for the CDR3 is TGTGCCAGCAGCCCACCCCGACAGGGGCTGGCAGATACGCAGTATTTT.

Ten or more counts support this clonotype. This chain uses TRBV7-2 with TRBJ2-1, with a weak D call TRBD2 (6 bases). The CDR3 loop spans 15 amino acids. The germline V gene encodes CDR1 SGHTA and CDR2 FQGNSA. With 5 bases removed from V and 6 bases from J, the gap between germline ends came to 17 bases. CDR3 residues: CASSPYVGTGNEQFF. DNA of the CDR3: TGTGCCAGCAGCCCTTATGTCGGGACTGGCAATGAGCAGTTCTTC. Drawing the rest from reference TRBV7-2 and TRBJ2-1, the complete variable domain is GAGVSQSPSNKVTEKGKDVELRCDPISGHTALYWYRQSLGQGLEFLIYFQGNSAPDKSGLPSDRFSAERTGGSVSTLTIQRTQQEDSAVYLCASSPYVGTGNEQFFGPGTRLTVL.

Many counts were recorded for this clonotype. This rearrangement joins TRBV13 to TRBJ2-7; 7 bases match TRBD1. This CDR3 spans 13 amino acids. V lost 5 bases, J lost 4 bases, and 5 bases stayed unmatched. Germline-derived CDR1 and CDR2 are PRHDT and FYEKMQ (reference sequence). This chain's CDR3 is CASSGTVTYEQYF. The CDR3 DNA sequence: TGTGCCAGCAGCGGGACAGTAACTTACGAGCAGTACTTC. Filled out from reference TRBV13 and TRBJ2-7, the complete variable domain reads AAGVIQSPRHLIKEKRETATLKCYPIPRHDTVYWYQQGPGQDPQFLISFYEKMQSDKGSIPDRFSAQQFSDYHSELNMSSLELGDSALYFCASSGTVTYEQYFGPGTRLTVT.

The table lists this clonotype with many counts. The chain combines TRBV4-3 with TRBJ1-1, with 8 positions matching TRBD1. Trimming cost V 0 bases and J 6 bases; bases outside gene matches: 9. Germline V gives CDR1 LGHNA, CDR2 YSLEER. The CDR3 spans 16 residues. CDR3 coding DNA: TGCGCCAGCAGCCAAGATTTGGGCAGGGGGCATTCTGAAGCTTTCTTT. The encoded protein is CASSQDLGRGHSEAFF.

This clonotype was seen ten or more times. The V call is TRBV20-1, the J call TRBJ2-1; the match to TRBD2 covers 9 bases. The trim removed 5 bases at V and 8 bases at J, leaving 7 bases unmatched. This CDR3 contains 13 residues. CDR1 and CDR2 (germline): DFQATT, SNEGSKA (reference sequence). CDR3 protein: CSAAERGVDEQFF. In DNA form, the CDR3 reads TGCAGTGCTGCAGAGCGGGGGGTGGATGAGCAGTTCTTC.

This clonotype occurred a few times. The V gene is TRBV5-5, the J gene TRBJ2-1, with TRBD2 identical over 8 bases. The CDR3 spans 14 residues. Trimming took 0 bases from V and 5 from J; bases not matched to a gene: 1. Germline-derived CDR1 and CDR2 are SGHKS and YYEKEE (reference sequence). The CDR3: CASSLAGRDNEQFF. For the CDR3, the DNA is TGTGCCAGCAGCTTGGCCGGGAGGGACAATGAGCAGTTCTTC.

In its sample, this clonotype was seen many times. The V call is TRBV7-6, the J call TRBJ2-7; the D gene is possibly TRBD1 (6 bases). Trimming shortened V by 5 bases and J by 5 bases, and 13 bases separated the two germline ends. Germline V gene data show CDR1 as SGHVS and CDR2 as FNYEAQ. The length of the CDR3 is 13 residues. CDR3 sequence (DNA): TGTGCCAGCAGCCTACCGGGACATAACGAGCAGTACTTC. The encoded protein is CASSLPGHNEQYF. Complete variable domain (other parts from reference TRBV7-6 and TRBJ2-7): GAGVSQSPRYKVTKRGQDVALRCDPISGHVSLYWYRQALGQGPEFLTYFNYEAQQDKSGLPNDRFSAERPEGSISTLTIQRTEQRDSAMYRCASSLPGHNEQYFGPGTRLTVT.

This clonotype was observed many times. The chain couples TRBV5-6 to TRBJ2-5; possible D gene TRBD2, 6 bases. Germline CDR1 and CDR2: SGHDT and YYEEEE. Trimming shortened V by 1 base and J by 3 bases, and 10 bases separated the two germline ends. The CDR3 sequence is 14 residues long. In DNA, the CDR3 is TGTGCCAGCAGCTTGATTCCGGGAGAAGAGACCCAGTACTTC. Its protein is CASSLIPGEETQYF.

Only a few counts were recorded for this clonotype. V usage is TRBV12-2 and J usage is TRBJ2-7; the table's TRBD1 call for D was not verified on the DNA. TRBV12-2 is a pseudogene. This CDR3 has 16 residues. The DNA for the CDR3 is TGTGCAAGTCGCTTTATGACGGGACAGAACTCCTACGAGCAGTACTTC. It specifies CASRFMTGQNSYEQYF.

This clonotype was picked up many times. This sequence joins TRBV20-1 and TRBJ1-4, with TRBD1 as a possible D gene (5 bases). The CDR3 is 15 residues long. The germline gives CDR1 DFQATT, CDR2 SNEGSKA (reference sequence). V lost 3 bases to trimming and J lost 3 bases, with 14 bases between them. The CDR3, as DNA: TGCAGTGCTAGTGGGGGATTCGGATCTAATGAAAAACTGTTTTTT. It is translated as CSASGGFGSNEKLFF.

In this sample, this clonotype turned up many times. This rearrangement joins TRBV20-1 to TRBJ1-1; maybe TRBD1 (6 bases). Germline V gives CDR1 DFQATT, CDR2 SNEGSKA (reference sequence). The CDR3 extends over 14 amino acids. V was pared by 3 bases and J by 1 base, with 12 bases between. In DNA form, the CDR3 reads TGCAGTGCTAGCCGGAGGACAGCGAACACTGAAGCTTTCTTT. Encoded protein: CSASRRTANTEAFF.

This clonotype was recorded many times. The CDR3 DNA is TGTGCCAGCAGTTCGTCCGGGACTAGCGGGGAGGGTTTAGCAGATACGCAGTATTTT. Its protein product is CASSSSGTSGEGLADTQYF. V usage is TRBV12-3 or TRBV12-4 and J usage is TRBJ2-3; 13 bases line up with TRBD2. The junction had 14 bases not matched to a gene; V was cut back by 4 bases and J by 4 bases. The CDR3 has 19 amino acids.

This clonotype was seen ten or more times. The chain recombines TRBV24-1 with TRBJ2-3; D possibly corresponds to TRBD1 (5 bases). Germline V gene sequence: CDR1 KGHDR, CDR2 SFDVKD. The CDR3 length is 13 residues. V shed 0 bases and J shed 9 bases, with 9 bases lying between them. This chain's CDR3 is CATSDLEGATQYF. In nucleotides, the CDR3 is TGTGCCACCAGTGATTTGGAAGGGGCCACGCAGTATTTT.

This clonotype was observed a handful of times. With a much larger clone just one base away, this may be a read error. The rearrangement links TRBV6-2 or TRBV6-3 to TRBJ1-5; no clear D. The CDR3 runs to 14 residues. Germline CDR1 and CDR2: MNHEY and SVGEGT. The V and J ends lost 6 bases and 3 bases respectively, with 12 bases between them. CDR3 DNA: TGTGCCAGCAGCCACGGACCGGTCAATCAGCCCCAGCATTTT. It translates to CASSHGPVNQPQHF.

This chain links TRBV7-6 with TRBJ2-1; possibly TRBD2 for D (6 bases). Trimming took off 7 bases at V and 5 bases at J, with 12 bases between the two ends. The germline CDR1 and CDR2 sequences are SGHVS and FNYEAQ. The CDR3 is 13 amino acids. CDR3 residues: CASKRRGDNEQFF. DNA for the CDR3: TGTGCCAGCAAAAGGAGGGGTGACAATGAGCAGTTCTTC.

This clonotype was recorded at least ten times. The V gene is TRBV18, the J gene TRBJ2-7; D gene unclear. The CDR3 runs to 12 residues. Trimming left V 2 bases short and J 2 bases short, with 4 bases between. Germline loops: CDR1 KGHSH, CDR2 LQKENI. The CDR3 region has the DNA TGTGCCAGCTCACCAGCAACCTACGAGCAGTACTTC. Its protein is CASSPATYEQYF.

There are a few counts of this clonotype. V is TRBV19 and J is TRBJ1-5, with 8 bases that match TRBD1. Trimming took 3 bases from V and 0 from J; bases not matched to a gene: 13. The germline gives CDR1 LNHDA, CDR2 SQIVND (reference sequence). This CDR3 contains 19 residues. In nucleotides, the CDR3 is TGTGCCAGTAGTATGGGACAGGTCGGCTCGGGGAGTAGCAATCAGCCCCAGCATTTT. The encoded protein is CASSMGQVGSGSSNQPQHF.

The genes are TRBV6-2 or TRBV6-3 and TRBJ1-1, with D perhaps TRBD1 (5 bases). The germline V gene has CDR1 MNHEY and CDR2 SVGEGT. The CDR3 has 13 amino acids. Trimming cost V 6 bases and J 6 bases, with 14 bases left between them. CDR3 sequence (DNA): TGTGCCAGCAGCCGGCCCTTCAGGGCTGAAGCTTTCTTT. Protein product: CASSRPFRAEAFF.

This clonotype was counted many times. This chain links TRBV7-6 with TRBJ1-4; D uncertain. CDR1 is SGHVS, CDR2 FNYEAQ, per germline. Deletions cut 0 bases from V and 7 bases from J, with 6 bases between. This CDR3 region has 13 residues. CDR3 bases: TGTGCCAGCAGCTTAGCACTTTTTGAAAAACTGTTTTTT. Its protein is CASSLALFEKLFF.

This clonotype was seen repeatedly, ten times or more. The rearrangement joins TRBV7-2 to TRBJ2-3, with 7 bases fitting TRBD2. V was pared by 1 base and J by 4 bases, with 2 bases of the junction left unmatched. CDR1 is SGHTA and CDR2 is FQGNSA in the germline V gene. This CDR3 is built from 14 residues. This CDR3 reads CASSLGRGADTQYF. The CDR3 bases are TGTGCCAGCAGCTTAGGTCGGGGGGCAGATACGCAGTATTTT. Using reference TRBV7-2 and TRBJ2-3 for the parts outside the CDR3, the full variable domain is GAGVSQSPSNKVTEKGKDVELRCDPISGHTALYWYRQSLGQGLEFLIYFQGNSAPDKSGLPSDRFSAERTGGSVSTLTIQRTQQEDSAVYLCASSLGRGADTQYFGPGTRLTVL.

This clonotype was observed at least ten times. This chain uses TRBV7-2 with TRBJ1-2; TRBD1 is a possible D gene (5 bases). Trimming cost V 5 bases and J 7 bases, with 17 bases left between them. This CDR3 is 14 amino acids long. Germline V gene data show CDR1 as SGHTA and CDR2 as FQGNSA. The CDR3 reads CASSGRQQWFGYTF. The CDR3 nucleotides read TGTGCCAGCAGCGGGAGACAGCAGTGGTTTGGCTACACCTTC. The whole variable domain, filled in from reference TRBV7-2 and TRBJ1-2, reads GAGVSQSPSNKVTEKGKDVELRCDPISGHTALYWYRQSLGQGLEFLIYFQGNSAPDKSGLPSDRFSAERTGGSVSTLTIQRTQQEDSAVYLCASSGRQQWFGYTFGSGTRLTVV.

The table lists this clonotype with many counts. The rearrangement links TRBV7-9 to TRBJ1-1, with 7 bases fitting TRBD1. CDR3 length: 14 amino acids. Germline-derived CDR1 and CDR2 are SEHNR and FQNEAQ (reference sequence). The V segment lost 3 bases and the J segment 4 bases; nucleotides outside the gene matches: 5. CDR3 coding DNA: TGTGCCAGCAGCTTTACCCGGGACAGCACTGAAGCTTTCTTT. Its translation: CASSFTRDSTEAFF. Full variable domain (rest looked up from reference TRBV7-9 and TRBJ1-1): DTGVSQNPRHKITKRGQNVTFRCDPISEHNRLYWYRQTLGQGPEFLTYFQNEAQLEKSRLLSDRFSAERPKGSFSTLEIQRTEQGDSAMYLCASSFTRDSTEAFFGQGTRLTVV.

About this clonotype: A much more abundant neighbour one base away suggests this may be a read error. V usage is TRBV7-2 and J usage is TRBJ2-3, with TRBD2 identical over 11 bases. The CDR3 consists of 16 residues. Germline values: CDR1 SGHTA, CDR2 FQGNSA. DNA for the CDR3: TGTGCCAGCAGCCTCCTAGCGGGGGGTAGCACAGATAAGCAGTATTTT. It yields the protein CASSLLAGGSTDKQYF.

This clonotype was recorded many times. The genes are TRBV7-8 and TRBJ2-3; 11 nucleotides agree with TRBD2. Germline CDR1 and CDR2: SGHVS and FQNEAQ. Germline trimming cut 3 bases from V and 2 bases from J; bases unmatched to any gene: 22. This CDR3 has 22 amino acids. This CDR3 reads CASSLGGWMGLAGGSTTDTQYF. The CDR3, as DNA: TGTGCCAGCAGCTTGGGGGGTTGGATGGGCCTAGCGGGAGGTTCTACCACAGATACGCAGTATTTT.

The table lists this clonotype with many counts. The rearrangement joins TRBV15 to TRBJ1-2; D unclear. Trimming left V 4 bases short and J 0 bases short, with 18 bases between. Germline CDR1 LNHNV, CDR2 YYDKDF (reference sequence). The CDR3 sequence is 17 residues long. CDR3 amino acids: CATSKPKWPGANYGYTF. In nucleotides, the CDR3 is TGTGCCACCAGCAAACCTAAATGGCCAGGAGCTAACTATGGCTACACCTTC.

This clonotype was recorded at least ten times. The CDR3 DNA sequence: TGCGCCAGCAGGGAAAAGGGGATACGAGAGACCCAGTACTTC. This codes for CASREKGIRETQYF. V gene TRBV5-1 combines with J gene TRBJ2-5; possibly TRBD1 for D (5 bases). Germline-derived CDR1 and CDR2 are SGHRS and YFSETQ. Trimming shortened V by 5 bases and J by 4 bases, and 15 bases separated the two germline ends. CDR3 length: 14 amino acids.

This clonotype was observed a handful of times. V gene TRBV19 combines with J gene TRBJ2-1, with 10 bases fitting TRBD2. The CDR3 is 15 amino acids. After removal of 5 bases from V and 8 bases from J, the junction contained 9 bases not matched to a gene. The germline gives CDR1 LNHDA, CDR2 SQIVND (reference sequence). Written as DNA, the CDR3 is TGTGCCAGTAGTCAAGAGCGGGGGGGCCAGTATGAGCAGTTCTTC. Protein sequence: CASSQERGGQYEQFF.

This clonotype came up many times. This sequence joins TRBV5-1 and TRBJ1-4, with D possibly being TRBD1 (6 bases). V was clipped by 5 bases and J by 8 bases, with 16 bases between them. Looked up from germline, CDR1 is SGHRS and CDR2 is YFSETQ. The CDR3 is 14 amino acids. The CDR3 sequence: CASRQGTGREKLFF. The CDR3 region has the DNA TGCGCCAGCAGGCAAGGTACAGGGAGAGAAAAACTGTTTTTT.

This clonotype appeared many times. V and J are TRBV29-1 and TRBJ2-1; 8 bases are shared with TRBD2. Germline-derived CDR1 and CDR2 are SQVTM and ANQGSEA. V was clipped by 5 bases and J by 7 bases; unmatched bases: 10. The CDR3 is 14 amino acids. This CDR3 is CSVPPRAGENEQFF. The CDR3 nucleotides are TGCAGCGTTCCCCCCAGAGCGGGGGAGAATGAGCAGTTCTTC.

Note on this clonotype: It may be a read error: a sequence one base away is much more abundant. The V call is TRBV12-3 or TRBV12-4, the J call TRBJ2-5; D gene ambiguous. This CDR3 region has 13 residues. In DNA form, the CDR3 reads TGTGCCAGCAGTTTGAACCTCCAAGAGAACCAGTACTTC. Protein sequence: CASSLNLQENQYF.

This clonotype was observed at least ten times. The rearrangement joins TRBV7-2 to TRBJ2-7, with D unresolved. The V gene's germline CDR1 is SGHTA and CDR2 FQGNSA. CDR3 size: 13 residues. The germline V and J ends were trimmed by 4 bases and 5 bases, with 12 bases remaining between them. The DNA for the CDR3 is TGTGCCAGCAGCTCTAGGTCCAGCCACGAGCAGTACTTC. Protein sequence: CASSSRSSHEQYF.

This clonotype has ten or more counts. This rearrangement joins TRBV29-1 to TRBJ2-7; TRBD1 might be the D (6 bases). Deletions cut 7 bases from V and 0 bases from J, with 13 bases between. Germline V lookup: CDR1 SQVTM, CDR2 ANQGSEA. The CDR3 spans 13 residues. In DNA form, the CDR3 reads TGCAGCGGGCGAAAGACAGGCTCCTACGAGCAGTACTTC. This codes for CSGRKTGSYEQYF.